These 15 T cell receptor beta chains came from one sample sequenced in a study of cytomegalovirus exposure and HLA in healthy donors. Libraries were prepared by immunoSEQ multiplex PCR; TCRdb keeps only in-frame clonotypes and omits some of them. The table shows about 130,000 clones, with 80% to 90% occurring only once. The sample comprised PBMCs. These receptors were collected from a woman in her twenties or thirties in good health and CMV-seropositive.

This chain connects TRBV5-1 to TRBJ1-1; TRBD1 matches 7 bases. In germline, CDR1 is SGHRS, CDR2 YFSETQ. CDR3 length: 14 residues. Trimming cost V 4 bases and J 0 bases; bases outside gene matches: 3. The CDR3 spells CASSTGQLNTEAFF. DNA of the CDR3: TGCGCCAGCAGCACGGGACAGCTGAACACTGAAGCTTTCTTT.

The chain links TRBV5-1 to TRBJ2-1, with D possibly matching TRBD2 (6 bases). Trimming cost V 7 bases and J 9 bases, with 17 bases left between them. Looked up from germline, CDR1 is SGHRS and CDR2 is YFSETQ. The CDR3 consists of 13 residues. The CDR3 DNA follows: TGCGCCAGCTATTCGGACGGCGGGACTGAGCAGTTCTTC. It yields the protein CASYSDGGTEQFF.

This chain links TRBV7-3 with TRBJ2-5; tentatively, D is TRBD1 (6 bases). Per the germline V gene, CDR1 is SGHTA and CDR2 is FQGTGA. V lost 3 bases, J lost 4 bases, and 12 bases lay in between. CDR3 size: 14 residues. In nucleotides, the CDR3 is TGTGCCAGCAGCTTTGCAGGGGAAGGAGAGACCCAGTACTTC. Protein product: CASSFAGEGETQYF.

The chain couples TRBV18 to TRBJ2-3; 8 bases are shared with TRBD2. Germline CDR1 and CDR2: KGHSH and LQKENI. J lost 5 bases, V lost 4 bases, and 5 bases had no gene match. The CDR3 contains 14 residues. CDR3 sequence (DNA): TGTGCCAGCTCACAGACGGGAGGGCTAGATACGCAGTATTTT. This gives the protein CASSQTGGLDTQYF.

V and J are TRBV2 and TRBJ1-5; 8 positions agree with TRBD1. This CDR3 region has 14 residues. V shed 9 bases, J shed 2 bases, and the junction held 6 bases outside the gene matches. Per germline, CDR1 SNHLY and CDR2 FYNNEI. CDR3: CASQGAGGNQPQHF. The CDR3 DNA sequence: TGTGCCAGTCAGGGGGCTGGGGGCAATCAGCCCCAGCATTTT.

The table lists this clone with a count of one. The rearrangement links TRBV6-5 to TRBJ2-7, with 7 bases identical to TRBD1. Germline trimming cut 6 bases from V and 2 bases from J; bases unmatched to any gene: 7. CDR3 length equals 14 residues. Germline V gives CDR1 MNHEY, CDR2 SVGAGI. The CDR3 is CASRRQGGPYEQYF. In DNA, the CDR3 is TGTGCCAGCAGGAGACAGGGTGGTCCCTACGAGCAGTACTTC.

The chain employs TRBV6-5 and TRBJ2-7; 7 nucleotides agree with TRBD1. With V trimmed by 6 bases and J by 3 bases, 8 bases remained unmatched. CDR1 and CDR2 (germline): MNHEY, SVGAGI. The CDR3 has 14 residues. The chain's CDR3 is CASRVGTANYEQYF. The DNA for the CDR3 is TGTGCCAGCAGAGTCGGGACAGCAAACTACGAGCAGTACTTC.

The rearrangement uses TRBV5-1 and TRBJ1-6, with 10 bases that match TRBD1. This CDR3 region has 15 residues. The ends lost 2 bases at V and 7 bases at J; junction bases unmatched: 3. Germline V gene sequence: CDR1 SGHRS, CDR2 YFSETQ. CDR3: CASSLDRGQNSPLHF. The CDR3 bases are TGCGCCAGCAGCTTAGACAGGGGGCAAAATTCACCCCTCCACTTT.

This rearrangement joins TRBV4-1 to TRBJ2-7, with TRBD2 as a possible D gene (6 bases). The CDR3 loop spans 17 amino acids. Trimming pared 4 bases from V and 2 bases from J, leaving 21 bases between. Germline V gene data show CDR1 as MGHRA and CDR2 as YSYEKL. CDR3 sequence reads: CASSLFAGTLDPYEQYF. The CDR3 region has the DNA TGCGCCAGCAGCCTCTTCGCCGGGACTCTAGACCCCTACGAGCAGTACTTC.

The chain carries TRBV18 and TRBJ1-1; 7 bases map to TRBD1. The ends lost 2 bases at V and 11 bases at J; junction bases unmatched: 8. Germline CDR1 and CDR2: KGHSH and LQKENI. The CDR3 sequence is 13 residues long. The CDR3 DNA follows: TGTGCCAGCTCACCAGGGACAGCGGTTAATGCTTTCTTT. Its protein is CASSPGTAVNAFF.

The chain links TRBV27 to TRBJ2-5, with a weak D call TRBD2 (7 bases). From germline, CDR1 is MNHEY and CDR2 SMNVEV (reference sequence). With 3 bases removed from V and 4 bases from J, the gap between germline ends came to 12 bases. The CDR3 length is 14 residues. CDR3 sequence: CASSLGGARETQYF. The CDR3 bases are TGTGCCAGCAGTTTGGGGGGGGCTCGAGAGACCCAGTACTTC.

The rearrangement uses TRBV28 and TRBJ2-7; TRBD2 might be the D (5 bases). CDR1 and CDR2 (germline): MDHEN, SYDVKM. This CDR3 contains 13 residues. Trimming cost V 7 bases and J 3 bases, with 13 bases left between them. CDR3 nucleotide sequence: TGTGCCAGCATGGTAGTCGGGGACTACGAGCAGTACTTC. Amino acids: CASMVVGDYEQYF.

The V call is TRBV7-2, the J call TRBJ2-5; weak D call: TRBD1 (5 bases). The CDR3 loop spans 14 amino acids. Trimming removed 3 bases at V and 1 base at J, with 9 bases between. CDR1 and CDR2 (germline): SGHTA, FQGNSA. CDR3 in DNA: TGTGCCAGCAGCTTCGGGCAGGGCCAAGAGACCCAGTACTTC. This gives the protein CASSFGQGQETQYF.

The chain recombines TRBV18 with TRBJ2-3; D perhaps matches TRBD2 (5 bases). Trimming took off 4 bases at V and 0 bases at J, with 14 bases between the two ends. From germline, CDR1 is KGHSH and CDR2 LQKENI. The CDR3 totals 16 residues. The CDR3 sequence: CASSRDTGGSTDTQYF. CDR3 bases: TGTGCCAGCTCACGGGATACGGGCGGGAGCACAGATACGCAGTATTTT.

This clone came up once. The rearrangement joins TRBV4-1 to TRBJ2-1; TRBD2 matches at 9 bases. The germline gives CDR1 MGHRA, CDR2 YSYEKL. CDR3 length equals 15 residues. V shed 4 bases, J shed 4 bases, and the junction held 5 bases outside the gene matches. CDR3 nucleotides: TGCGCCAGCAGCCTTAGCGGGGGCACTTACAATGAGCAGTTCTTC. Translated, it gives CASSLSGGTYNEQFF.